The 26 T cell receptor beta chains in this list originate from one sample, sequenced in a study of cytomegalovirus exposure and HLA in healthy donors. Profiled with immunoSEQ multiplex PCR; TCRdb holds only in-frame clones, not every one. This table has about 250,000 clones, 87% appearing once. The sequencing input was PBMCs. The receptors stem from a young man in good health and CMV-seropositive.

This sequence joins TRBV27 and TRBJ1-1; TRBD1 agrees at 10 bases. J was trimmed by 3 bases and V by 6 bases; bases with no gene match: 7. CDR3 size: 15 residues. The germline V gene encodes CDR1 MNHEY and CDR2 SMNVEV (reference sequence). CDR3 nucleotide sequence: TGTGCCAGCAGAGCGACAGGGGGCATGGACACTGAAGCTTTCTTT. It specifies CASRATGGMDTEAFF.

The CDR3 is CASSPRSLNTEAFF. The CDR3 coding sequence is TGCGCCAGCAGCCCCAGGAGCCTGAACACTGAAGCTTTCTTT. The chain combines TRBV5-1 with TRBJ1-1; no clear D gene. V was shortened by 4 bases and J by 0 bases, with 10 bases between the two germline ends. CDR3 size: 14 residues. CDR1 and CDR2 from the germline V gene are SGHRS and YFSETQ.

The V call is TRBV5-1, the J call TRBJ2-7, with 10 bases identical to TRBD2. Germline CDR1 and CDR2: SGHRS and YFSETQ. The V and J ends lost 1 base and 5 bases, in that order; junction bases with no gene match: 3. CDR3 length: 14 amino acids. DNA of the CDR3: TGCGCCAGCAGCTTGTATACTAGCGGGAACGAGCAGTACTTC. Protein sequence: CASSLYTSGNEQYF.

The chain links TRBV28 to TRBJ1-3, with D unclear. This CDR3 spans 17 amino acids. Trimming pared 5 bases from V and 0 bases from J, leaving 17 bases between. CDR1 is MDHEN and CDR2 is SYDVKM in the germline V gene. The CDR3 is CASSPVKWYSSGNTIYF. CDR3 sequence (DNA): TGTGCCAGCAGTCCCGTGAAGTGGTACAGCTCTGGAAACACCATATATTTT.

J is TRBJ2-7 and V is TRBV11-2; maybe TRBD2 (5 bases). This CDR3 has 14 amino acids. V was cut by 5 bases and J by 3 bases, with 14 bases left in between. CDR1 SGHAT and CDR2 FQNNGV come from the germline V gene. The chain's CDR3 is CASSDYSDIYEQYF. CDR3 bases: TGTGCCAGCAGCGACTACTCAGATATCTACGAGCAGTACTTC. Full variable domain (outside the CDR3, taken from reference TRBV11-2 and TRBJ2-7): EAGVAQSPRYKIIEKRQSVAFWCNPISGHATLYWYQQILGQGPKLLIQFQNNGVVDDSQLPKDRFSAERLKGVDSTLKIQPAKLEDSAVYLCASSDYSDIYEQYFGPGTRLTVT.

The chain links TRBV10-3 to TRBJ1-2; D is uncertain. The CDR3 consists of 14 residues. Trimming shortened V by 2 bases and J by 4 bases, and 11 bases separated the two germline ends. Germline lookup yields CDR1 ENHRY and CDR2 SYGVKD. The CDR3 DNA is TGTGCCATCAGTGAGGCGGTTCCCCTCTATGGCTACACCTTC. Its translation is CAISEAVPLYGYTF.

This clone was counted a single time. The chain carries TRBV4-1 and TRBJ2-7; 10 bases are shared with TRBD2. V lost 4 bases to trimming and J lost 2 bases; unmatched junction nucleotides: 14. CDR3 length equals 18 residues. Looked up from germline, CDR1 is MGHRA and CDR2 is YSYEKL. The CDR3 sequence: CASSLGASGRGRTYEQYF. CDR3 sequence (DNA): TGCGCCAGCAGCCTCGGGGCTAGCGGGAGAGGGCGGACCTACGAGCAGTACTTC.

The chain is built from TRBV5-1 and TRBJ2-1; D is possibly TRBD2 (6 bases). This CDR3 has 13 residues. With 2 bases removed from V and 8 bases from J, the gap between germline ends came to 11 bases. From germline, CDR1 is SGHRS and CDR2 YFSETQ. For the CDR3, the DNA is TGCGCCAGCAGCTTTAGCGGCGTCGATGAGCAGTTCTTC. Encoded protein: CASSFSGVDEQFF.

V gene TRBV27 combines with J gene TRBJ1-1; D is unresolved. The CDR3 is 15 residues long. Germline V gives CDR1 MNHEY, CDR2 SMNVEV (reference sequence). Trimming pared 4 bases from V and 2 bases from J, leaving 14 bases between. This chain's CDR3 is CASSSPDPVNTEAFF. The CDR3 DNA reads TGTGCCAGCAGTTCTCCTGACCCGGTTAACACTGAAGCTTTCTTT.

In its sample, this clone was seen a few times. The chain is built from TRBV19 and TRBJ1-4; D unclear. The CDR3 is made up of 12 amino acids. V was shortened by 6 bases and J by 5 bases, with 7 bases between the two germline ends. Looked up from germline, CDR1 is LNHDA and CDR2 is SQIVND (reference sequence). CDR3 sequence: CASRKVNEKLFF. The CDR3 DNA is TGTGCCAGTAGGAAGGTGAATGAAAAACTGTTTTTT.

A single count supports this clone. The V call is TRBV7-9, the J call TRBJ2-5; no firm D call. The length of the CDR3 is 13 residues. Germline CDR1 and CDR2: SEHNR and FQNEAQ (reference sequence). V lost 0 bases, J lost 2 bases, and 4 bases lay in between. The CDR3 protein is CASSLAIQETQYF. Here the CDR3 DNA reads TGTGCCAGCAGCTTAGCGATACAAGAGACCCAGTACTTC.

V gene TRBV7-9 combines with J gene TRBJ2-1; TRBD2 matches 8 bases. The CDR3 runs 16 residues. V lost 3 bases, J lost 1 base, and 5 bases stayed unmatched. Per the germline V gene, CDR1 is SEHNR and CDR2 is FQNEAQ (reference sequence). CDR3 protein: CASSLELAVSYNEQFF. CDR3 nucleotides: TGTGCCAGCAGCTTGGAACTAGCGGTTTCCTACAATGAGCAGTTCTTC.

This rearrangement joins TRBV28 to TRBJ1-1; weak D call: TRBD1 (5 bases). The CDR3 spans 14 residues. Germline CDR1 MDHEN, CDR2 SYDVKM. With 2 bases removed from V and 1 base from J, the gap between germline ends came to 8 bases. The CDR3: CASSLQGENTEAFF. The CDR3 DNA reads TGTGCCAGCAGTTTACAGGGCGAGAACACTGAAGCTTTCTTT.

This chain uses TRBV25-1 with TRBJ1-4; 8 bases fit TRBD1. This CDR3 has 15 amino acids. The J segment lost 7 bases and the V segment lost 2 bases, leaving 6 bases of the junction unmatched. Germline CDR1 and CDR2: MGHDK and SYGVNS. In DNA form, the CDR3 reads TGTGCCAGCAGTGAAGCGGGACAGGAGTTTGAAAAACTGTTTTTT. Its translation: CASSEAGQEFEKLFF.

This clone occurred once. This chain joins TRBV5-6 and TRBJ1-3; D remains unclear. Trimming removed 2 bases from V and 4 bases from J, with 4 bases in between. This CDR3 region has 12 residues. Germline loops: CDR1 SGHDT, CDR2 YYEEEE. The CDR3 loop is CASSLAGNTIYF. CDR3 sequence (DNA): TGTGCCAGCAGCTTAGCCGGAAACACCATATATTTT. The full variable domain, in which reference TRBV5-6 and TRBJ1-3 provide the parts outside the CDR3, is DAGVTQSPTHLIKTRGQQVTLRCSPKSGHDTVSWYQQALGQGPQFIFQYYEEEERQRGNFPDRFSGHQFPNYSSELNVNALLLGDSALYLCASSLAGNTIYFGEGSWLTVV.

This chain uses TRBV4-1 with TRBJ2-1; 9 bases align to TRBD1. This CDR3 is built from 15 residues. In germline, CDR1 is MGHRA, CDR2 YSYEKL. V trimming: 0 bases; J trimming: 4 bases; junction bases outside the gene matches: 1. The CDR3 DNA follows: TGCGCCAGCAGCCAAGATGGGACAGGGTACAATGAGCAGTTCTTC. Its protein product is CASSQDGTGYNEQFF.

CDR3 DNA: TGTGCCAGCAGTGAAGGGGGGACTGTCTTCGGTGAGCAGTTCTTC. This codes for CASSEGGTVFGEQFF. The V and J genes are TRBV25-1 and TRBJ2-1, with D possibly being TRBD2 (6 bases). This CDR3 has 15 amino acids. Germline CDR1 is MGHDK and CDR2 is SYGVNS. Trimming stripped 2 bases from V and 9 bases from J, with 17 bases between.

The genes are TRBV2 and TRBJ2-1, with 10 bases identical to TRBD2. V trimming: 6 bases; J trimming: 7 bases; junction bases outside the gene matches: 9. The germline V gene encodes CDR1 SNHLY and CDR2 FYNNEI. The CDR3 runs 15 residues. The CDR3 DNA sequence: TGTGCCAGCAGGGACCAAGCGGGAGGGCGGAATGAGCAGTTCTTC. Translated, it gives CASRDQAGGRNEQFF.

The rearrangement joins TRBV27 to TRBJ2-5, with 9 bases matching TRBD2. Germline lookup yields CDR1 MNHEY and CDR2 SMNVEV (reference sequence). The CDR3 covers 14 residues. The trim removed 2 bases at V and 5 bases at J, leaving 3 bases unmatched. The CDR3, as DNA: TGTGCCAGCAGTTTAGGGCTAGCGGGGGAGACCCAGTACTTC. It yields the protein CASSLGLAGETQYF.

The genes are TRBV7-2 and TRBJ2-3; a weak D match, TRBD2 (5 bases). V shed 2 bases and J shed 6 bases, with 9 bases lying between them. The germline CDR1 and CDR2 sequences are SGHTA and FQGNSA. The CDR3 runs to 13 residues. Here the CDR3 DNA reads TGTGCCAGCAGCTTATACGGCGGGGATACGCAGTATTTT. It specifies CASSLYGGDTQYF.

The J gene is TRBJ2-7, the V gene TRBV6-1; D is undetermined. V was shortened by 8 bases and J by 6 bases, with 23 bases between the two germline ends. The CDR3 has 15 residues. CDR1 and CDR2 from the germline V gene are MNHNS and SASEGT. CDR3 nucleotides: TGTGCCAGCTCAACAAAAGGGCTGTTAGGAACCGAGCAGTACTTC. The encoded protein is CASSTKGLLGTEQYF.

The chain carries TRBV14 and TRBJ2-7; 8 bases fit TRBD2. V dropped 10 bases and J dropped 5; count of bases not matched to a gene: 10. In germline, CDR1 is SGHDN, CDR2 FVKESK. The CDR3 consists of 13 residues. CDR3 sequence (DNA): TGTGCCAACCAAGAGCGGGAGTTGAACGAGCAGTACTTC. Protein: CANQERELNEQYF.

This rearrangement joins TRBV2 to TRBJ2-1; 12 bases fit TRBD1. Germline CDR1 reads SNHLY; CDR2 reads FYNNEI. This CDR3 is 13 amino acids long. The V and J ends lost 10 bases and 5 bases, in that order; junction bases with no gene match: 3. CDR3 nucleotides: TGTGCCACGGGACAGGGGGCCCACAATGAGCAGTTCTTC. This gives the protein CATGQGAHNEQFF.

The genes are TRBV7-9 and TRBJ2-5; D is tentatively TRBD1 or TRBD2 (5 bases each). Germline loops: CDR1 SEHNR, CDR2 FQNEAQ (reference sequence). This CDR3 comprises 14 residues. Trimming took off 6 bases at V and 2 bases at J, with 13 bases between the two ends. Written as DNA, the CDR3 is TGTGCCAGCAGGGGGGTCGGCCCTCAAGAGACCCAGTACTTC. It translates to CASRGVGPQETQYF.

This rearrangement joins TRBV20-1 to TRBJ1-1, with unresolved D. V lost 0 bases to trimming and J lost 1 base, with 0 bases between them. CDR1 is DFQATT and CDR2 is SNEGSKA in the germline V gene (reference sequence). CDR3 size: 11 residues. CDR3 nucleotides: TGCAGTGCTAGAGAGAACACTGAAGCTTTCTTT. The encoded protein is CSARENTEAFF.

The chain has TRBV25-1 and TRBJ1-2; D gene uncertain. Per germline, CDR1 MGHDK and CDR2 SYGVNS. The V gene lost 3 bases and the J gene lost 8 bases, with 19 bases spanning the gap. This CDR3 has 15 amino acids. The CDR3 DNA follows: TGTGCCAGCAGTGAGGGTAACCTTCCAAGGTACGGCTACACCTTC. Encoded protein: CASSEGNLPRYGYTF.